This TCR beta chain was profiled in a study of control samples from healthy donors and cancer patients. The repertoire was sequenced with immunoSEQ multiplex PCR; TCRdb's copy has only in-frame clones and lacks some. Counted here are roughly 59,000 clones, 80% to 95% occurring once; the ten biggest clones make up about 1.7%. V lost 4 bases and J 5 bases, leaving 24 bases between the germline ends. In germline, CDR1 is SGHRS, CDR2 YFSETQ. This CDR3 has 17 residues. The receptor comes from a man aged 40-49 years with colorectal cancer. Specimen: PBMCs. The chain combines TRBV5-1 with TRBJ2-5, with D perhaps matching TRBD1 or TRBD2 (5 bases each). The CDR3 here is CASSPPRVGGDMETQYF. DNA for the CDR3: TGCGCCAGCAGCCCCCCTCGTGTTGGGGGTGATATGGAGACCCAGTACTTC.